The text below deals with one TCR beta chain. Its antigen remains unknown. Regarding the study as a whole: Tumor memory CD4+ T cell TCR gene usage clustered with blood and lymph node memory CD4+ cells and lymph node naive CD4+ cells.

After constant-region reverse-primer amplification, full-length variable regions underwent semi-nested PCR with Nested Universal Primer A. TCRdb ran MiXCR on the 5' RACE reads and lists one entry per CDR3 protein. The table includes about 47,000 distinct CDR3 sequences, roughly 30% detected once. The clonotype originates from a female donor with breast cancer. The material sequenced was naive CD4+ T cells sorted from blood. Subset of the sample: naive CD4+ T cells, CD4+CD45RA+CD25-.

In DNA form, the CDR3 reads TGTGCCAGCAGCTTATCAGGCGGAGGTCAGCCCCAGCATTTT. This translates into CASSLSGGGQPQHF. V and J are TRBV7-9 and TRBJ1-5; D not certain. Germline CDR1 SEHNR, CDR2 FQNEAQ (reference sequence). V was trimmed by 2 bases and J by 6 bases, leaving 11 bases between them. The CDR3 has 14 residues.